This T cell receptor (beta chain) appears in the sequencing data of a study of T cells expressing NK-cell markers. Study-level findings and limits: In about six donors, dominant CD3+CD56+NKG2C+ clones formed about 1.0-7.5% of CD8+ cells. Expanded clones of NKG2C+ T cells had an unclear HCMV specificity.

Worth noting for this clonotype: Its specificity is not known.

5'RACE template switching with UMIs generated TCR beta cDNA. For each CDR3 protein, TCRdb gives one entry from its re-call of the 5' RACE reads, without DNA. The sample is made up of roughly 380,000 distinct CDR3 sequences, and the top ten hold around 4.9% of it. Germline V CDR1 and CDR2: KGHSH, LQKENI. The CDR3 contains 18 residues. This sequence originates from a man between 18 and 69 years old in good health. The chain couples TRBV18 to TRBJ2-6; TCRdb returns TRBD1, unconfirmable since there is no DNA. The sample was blood T cells: a sorted CD56 or NKG2C T cell subset, CD4+ or CD8+ T cells, or bulk PBMC T cells (not recorded which). The CDR3 region is CASSPSVQGSAGANVLTF.